The 32 T cell receptor beta chains below all came from one sample that was sequenced in a study of cytomegalovirus exposure and HLA in healthy donors. PCR used 60 Vbeta primers and 13 Jbeta primers. The data were produced by immunoSEQ multiplex PCR, yet TCRdb's version contains in-frame clones alone and is incomplete. Counted here are around 120,000 clones, 80% occurring once; the ten biggest clones make up about 2.5%. Sequencing was done on a sample of PBMCs. The receptors here all came from a man in his thirties or forties in good health and CMV-seronegative.

The rearrangement uses TRBV7-2 and TRBJ2-4, with 8 bases fitting TRBD1. V shed 6 bases and J 6 bases; nucleotides not matched to a gene: 13. The germline V gene encodes CDR1 SGHTA and CDR2 FQGNSA. The CDR3 runs 16 residues. CDR3 in DNA: TGTGCCAGCAGACGTTCAGGGGCAGGGGGCGGAAACATTCAGTACTTC. It codes for CASRRSGAGGGNIQYF.

This clone is a singleton in its sample. V is TRBV11-2 and J is TRBJ2-7; D is perhaps TRBD2 (5 bases). There are 15 residues in the CDR3. Trimming left V 1 base short and J 3 bases short, with 13 bases between. CDR1 is SGHAT and CDR2 is FQNNGV in the germline V gene. DNA of the CDR3: TGTGCCAGCAGCTTAGGGGGTGGGAGTCGCTACGAGCAGTACTTC. Translating gives CASSLGGGSRYEQYF.

The chain combines TRBV28 with TRBJ2-6; no reliable D call. There are 15 residues in the CDR3. Germline CDR1 is MDHEN and CDR2 is SYDVKM. Between the trimmed V and J ends, which lost 7 bases and 0 bases, there was a span of 10 bases. The CDR3 DNA reads TGTGCCAGCATTCAGGCGAGCTCTGGGGCCAACGTCCTGACTTTC. Protein: CASIQASSGANVLTF.

CDR3 nucleotide sequence: TGTGCCAGCAGCTCGGGGACAGGTCCTACAATCTTGCATTTT. Translating it yields CASSSGTGPTILHF. V usage is TRBV7-2 and J usage is TRBJ1-5, with TRBD1 matching over 8 bases. This CDR3 is built from 14 residues. Trimming cost V 4 bases and J 15 bases; bases outside gene matches: 14. CDR1 and CDR2 (germline): SGHTA, FQGNSA.

V gene TRBV19 combines with J gene TRBJ2-2; TRBD2 aligns across 15 bases. With 5 bases clipped from V and 4 bases from J, the junction kept 11 bases outside the gene matches. Germline V lookup: CDR1 LNHDA, CDR2 SQIVND (reference sequence). The CDR3 has 19 residues. The DNA for the CDR3 is TGTGCCAGTAGTCCGGAAGGACTAGCGGGAGGGCCGGTCACCGGGGAGCTGTTTTTT. Translation gives CASSPEGLAGGPVTGELFF. Full variable domain (rest looked up from reference TRBV19 and TRBJ2-2): DGGITQSPKYLFRKEGQNVTLSCEQNLNHDAMYWYRQDPGQGLRLIYYSQIVNDFQKGDIAEGYSVSREKKESFPLTVTSAQKNPTAFYLCASSPEGLAGGPVTGELFFGEGSRLTVL.

This rearrangement joins TRBV7-2 to TRBJ1-3, with 7 bases lining up with TRBD1. Looked up from germline, CDR1 is SGHTA and CDR2 is FQGNSA. This CDR3 region has 14 residues. V shed 5 bases and J 7 bases; nucleotides not matched to a gene: 8. The CDR3 is CASSAYRGRNTIYF. CDR3 DNA: TGTGCCAGCAGCGCTTACAGGGGTCGGAACACCATATATTTT.

The chain combines TRBV7-9 with TRBJ2-1, with 12 bases matching TRBD2. The CDR3 runs to 15 residues. J was trimmed by 6 bases and V by 5 bases; bases with no gene match: 5. Per the germline V gene, CDR1 is SEHNR and CDR2 is FQNEAQ (reference sequence). The chain's CDR3 is CASSELTSGSNEQFF. CDR3 in DNA: TGTGCCAGCAGCGAACTGACTAGCGGGAGCAATGAGCAGTTCTTC.

This chain links TRBV4-1 with TRBJ2-7; tentatively, D is TRBD1 (5 bases). V was clipped by 4 bases and J by 0 bases, with 10 bases between them. The germline V gene has CDR1 MGHRA and CDR2 YSYEKL. The CDR3 length is 14 residues. DNA of the CDR3: TGCGCCAGCAGCCTGGGGCCTAGCTCCTACGAGCAGTACTTC. Translating it yields CASSLGPSSYEQYF.

This sequence joins TRBV19 and TRBJ2-7, with TRBD1 matching 8 bases. The V segment lost 6 bases and the J segment 4 bases; nucleotides outside the gene matches: 8. This CDR3 has 14 residues. CDR1 and CDR2 (germline): LNHDA, SQIVND (reference sequence). The chain's CDR3 is CASSPDRELYEQYF. The CDR3 region has the DNA TGTGCCAGTAGCCCGGACAGGGAACTATACGAGCAGTACTTC.

This chain connects TRBV11-2 to TRBJ1-4; D gene unclear. The CDR3 totals 16 residues. Trimming shortened V by 8 bases and J by 7 bases, and 23 bases separated the two germline ends. CDR1 and CDR2 from the germline V gene are SGHAT and FQNNGV. The CDR3 bases are TGTGCCAGCCGACGGCTGGTAGGCAGTCGGGGTGAAAAACTGTTTTTT. Protein: CASRRLVGSRGEKLFF.

CDR3 bases: TGTGCCAGCAGTGATTTTCTGTTTCGACAGGGAGGCTATGGCTACACCTTC. It translates to CASSDFLFRQGGYGYTF. This chain uses TRBV6-1 with TRBJ1-2; the match to TRBD1 covers 7 bases. Germline V gene data show CDR1 as MNHNS and CDR2 as SASEGT. Trimming removed 3 bases from V and 4 bases from J; junction bases left unmatched: 14. The CDR3 is made up of 17 amino acids.

This clone came up a few times. The rearrangement links TRBV13 to TRBJ2-5; D remains unclear. This CDR3 is built from 16 residues. The V and J ends lost 4 bases and 1 base respectively, with 16 bases between them. From germline, CDR1 is PRHDT and CDR2 FYEKMQ (reference sequence). In nucleotides, the CDR3 is TGTGCCAGCAGCTCCCAGGTAAAAGGCGTCCAAGAGACCCAGTACTTC. Its translation is CASSSQVKGVQETQYF. Full variable domain (missing parts from reference TRBV13 and TRBJ2-5): AAGVIQSPRHLIKEKRETATLKCYPIPRHDTVYWYQQGPGQDPQFLISFYEKMQSDKGSIPDRFSAQQFSDYHSELNMSSLELGDSALYFCASSSQVKGVQETQYFGPGTRLLVL.

Here the CDR3 reads CASSDPGKVNEQYF. The CDR3 bases are TGTGCCAGTAGCGATCCGGGAAAGGTCAACGAGCAGTACTTC. V usage is TRBV19 and J usage is TRBJ2-7; tentatively, D is TRBD2 (5 bases). CDR1 and CDR2 (germline): LNHDA, SQIVND (reference sequence). The V end lost 6 bases, the J end lost 5 bases, and 17 bases lay between the germline ends. This CDR3 is 14 amino acids long.

This clone was seen more than once but under ten times. This rearrangement joins TRBV4-1 to TRBJ2-7; D may be TRBD2 (6 bases). Looked up from germline, CDR1 is MGHRA and CDR2 is YSYEKL. V was pared by 1 base and J by 2 bases, with 12 bases between. The CDR3 consists of 15 residues. CDR3 DNA: TGCGCCAGCAGCCAAGCTTTTCGCGGGACCTACGAGCAGTACTTC. It encodes CASSQAFRGTYEQYF.

This chain links TRBV5-4 with TRBJ2-3; 7 positions agree with TRBD1. With V trimmed by 4 bases and J by 14 bases, 16 bases remained unmatched. CDR1 is SGHNT and CDR2 is YYREEE in the germline V gene (reference sequence). This CDR3 has 14 residues. DNA for the CDR3: TGTGCCAGCAGCGATCAACAGGGACAGACGTATGGGTATTTT. As protein: CASSDQQGQTYGYF.

The chain is built from TRBV27 and TRBJ2-7; the match to TRBD2 covers 8 bases. V trimming: 8 bases; J trimming: 2 bases; junction bases outside the gene matches: 11. Germline CDR1 MNHEY, CDR2 SMNVEV (reference sequence). This CDR3 is 15 amino acids long. The CDR3 sequence is CASRPLLAEAYEQYF. In nucleotides, the CDR3 is TGTGCCAGCCGCCCCTTACTAGCGGAGGCCTACGAGCAGTACTTC.

The V and J genes are TRBV28 and TRBJ2-7; 8 nucleotides match TRBD1. The J segment lost 1 base and the V segment lost 4 bases, leaving 6 bases of the junction unmatched. This CDR3 region has 15 residues. Germline values: CDR1 MDHEN, CDR2 SYDVKM. CDR3 amino acids: CASSYRGISSYEQYF. CDR3 in DNA: TGTGCCAGCAGTTACAGGGGGATCAGTTCCTACGAGCAGTACTTC.

The chain joins TRBV7-8 to TRBJ2-7; D is perhaps TRBD1 (6 bases). The germline V gene has CDR1 SGHVS and CDR2 FQNEAQ. The germline V and J ends were trimmed by 2 bases and 0 bases, with 11 bases remaining between them. The CDR3 spans 15 residues. The chain's CDR3 is CASSLHQGPSYEQYF. The CDR3 DNA sequence: TGTGCCAGCAGCTTACACCAGGGGCCCTCCTACGAGCAGTACTTC.

The J gene is TRBJ1-2, the V gene TRBV2; 12 bases match TRBD1. CDR1 SNHLY and CDR2 FYNNEI come from the germline V gene. After removal of 6 bases from V and 4 bases from J, the junction contained 3 bases not matched to a gene. The CDR3 spans 14 residues. CDR3 amino acids: CASRGTGGSYGYTF. The CDR3 region has the DNA TGTGCCAGCAGGGGGACAGGGGGCAGCTATGGCTACACCTTC.

This clone has more than one count but fewer than ten. CDR3 loop: CASSLTGDNGYTF. DNA for the CDR3: TGTGCCAGCAGCTTGACAGGGGATAATGGCTACACCTTC. The chain recombines TRBV7-9 with TRBJ1-2, with 8 bases that match TRBD1. Germline values: CDR1 SEHNR, CDR2 FQNEAQ (reference sequence). V shed 3 bases and J 6 bases; nucleotides not matched to a gene: 3. The CDR3 runs to 13 residues.

V and J are TRBV30 and TRBJ2-5; TRBD2 agrees at 14 bases. V lost 1 base to trimming and J lost 5 bases; unmatched junction nucleotides: 0. The V gene's germline CDR1 is GTSNPN and CDR2 SVGIG (reference sequence). The CDR3 has 14 amino acids. Here the CDR3 DNA reads TGTGCCTGGAGTGGACTAGCGGGAGGGGAGACCCAGTACTTC. Translating gives CAWSGLAGGETQYF.

The chain employs TRBV5-1 and TRBJ2-1; 10 nucleotides line up with TRBD2. V was pared by 4 bases and J by 8 bases, with 21 bases of the junction left unmatched. The length of the CDR3 is 19 residues. Germline V gene data show CDR1 as SGHRS and CDR2 as YFSETQ. CDR3 nucleotides: TGCGCCAGCAGCCCCGTGTCCCTAGCGGGAGTAAGCGGCCACGATGAGCAGTTCTTC. It yields the protein CASSPVSLAGVSGHDEQFF.

The chain has TRBV9 and TRBJ2-7; 7 bases agree with TRBD1. With V trimmed by 0 bases and J by 6 bases, 6 bases remained unmatched. The CDR3 is made up of 14 amino acids. Germline CDR1 SGDLS, CDR2 YYNGEE. CDR3 amino acids: CASSVGQGEGEQYF. DNA of the CDR3: TGTGCCAGCAGCGTAGGCCAGGGGGAAGGCGAGCAGTACTTC.

This chain joins TRBV5-6 and TRBJ1-2; D perhaps matches TRBD1 (6 bases). Germline CDR1 and CDR2: SGHDT and YYEEEE. V lost 4 bases, J lost 5 bases, and 21 bases lay in between. The CDR3 spans 16 residues. In DNA, the CDR3 is TGTGCCAGCAGCCAACCATATGGGGGGGGCGAGTATGGCTACACCTTC. Amino acids: CASSQPYGGGEYGYTF.

This chain joins TRBV19 and TRBJ1-2, with 9 bases that match TRBD1. Germline assignment: CDR1 LNHDA and CDR2 SQIVND (reference sequence). This CDR3 region has 14 residues. V lost 7 bases, J lost 8 bases, and 11 bases stayed unmatched. The CDR3 DNA sequence: TGTGCCAGTACGTCCCGGGACAGGGTCCGCGGCTACACCTTC. As protein: CASTSRDRVRGYTF.

This clone has only a few counts. The chain couples TRBV7-9 to TRBJ2-7, with a weak D call TRBD1 (6 bases). V was clipped by 5 bases and J by 1 base, with 9 bases between them. The CDR3 is 13 amino acids. Germline V lookup: CDR1 SEHNR, CDR2 FQNEAQ (reference sequence). CDR3 in DNA: TGTGCCAGCAGCCCGGACAGTTCCTACGAGCAGTACTTC. Residues: CASSPDSSYEQYF.

This chain links TRBV27 with TRBJ2-1; perhaps TRBD2 as D (5 bases). CDR1 and CDR2 from the germline V gene are MNHEY and SMNVEV (reference sequence). The CDR3 contains 14 residues. The V and J ends lost 6 bases and 8 bases respectively, with 17 bases between them. CDR3 amino acids: CASSRDGLADEQFF. CDR3 sequence (DNA): TGTGCCAGCAGCCGGGATGGGCTTGCGGATGAGCAGTTCTTC.

The J gene is TRBJ1-1, the V gene TRBV5-4; D may be TRBD1 (6 bases). The CDR3 is 16 residues long. V lost 2 bases to trimming and J lost 5 bases, with 19 bases between them. Germline V lookup: CDR1 SGHNT, CDR2 YYREEE (reference sequence). Here the CDR3 reads CASSFGGAASGTEAFF. CDR3 bases: TGTGCCAGCAGCTTTGGGGGGGCAGCCTCGGGGACTGAAGCTTTCTTT.

In its sample, this clone was seen once. V is TRBV13 and J is TRBJ2-3; TRBD2 matches at 10 bases. J was trimmed by 0 bases and V by 2 bases; bases with no gene match: 17. This CDR3 is built from 21 residues. Germline values: CDR1 PRHDT, CDR2 FYEKMQ (reference sequence). The CDR3 nucleotides read TGTGCCAGCAGCTTAACATTGGGGATTGATAGCGGGAGGACTAGCACAGATACGCAGTATTTT. Amino acid sequence: CASSLTLGIDSGRTSTDTQYF.

The V call is TRBV5-1, the J call TRBJ1-1; no reliable D call. With 4 bases removed from V and 2 bases from J, the gap between germline ends came to 12 bases. CDR1 is SGHRS and CDR2 is YFSETQ in the germline V gene. The length of the CDR3 is 14 residues. CDR3 in DNA: TGCGCCAGCAGCCAGACGGGAGTCAACACTGAAGCTTTCTTT. This sequence encodes CASSQTGVNTEAFF.

The chain joins TRBV25-1 to TRBJ1-1, with TRBD1 as a possible D gene (6 bases). The V gene's germline CDR1 is MGHDK and CDR2 SYGVNS. The CDR3 is made up of 14 amino acids. V shed 4 bases and J shed 5 bases, with 14 bases lying between them. The CDR3 loop reads CASSGGLQGTEAFF. In DNA, the CDR3 is TGTGCCAGCAGTGGGGGCCTCCAGGGGACTGAAGCTTTCTTT.

The chain uses TRBV10-3 and TRBJ1-4; 12 bases align to TRBD1. V shed 10 bases, J shed 8 bases, and the junction held 8 bases outside the gene matches. Germline V gives CDR1 ENHRY, CDR2 SYGVKD. CDR3 size: 14 residues. The CDR3 reads CATWDRGRGEKLFF. In DNA form, the CDR3 reads TGTGCCACTTGGGACAGGGGGCGCGGGGAAAAACTGTTTTTT.